The rows below give T cell receptor beta chains drawn from one sample of a study of cytomegalovirus exposure and HLA in healthy donors. TCRdb's table, derived via immunoSEQ multiplex PCR, lists solely in-frame clones and lacks some. Its clone listing holds more than 30,000 clones. The source material was PBMCs. Source of these receptors: a man between 35 and 55 years old in good health and CMV-seropositive. CDR3s include the opening cysteine and the closing phenylalanine or tryptophan. A D gene is named only where the DNA matches it firmly.

v_gene,d_gene,j_gene,CDR3aa,CDR3nt
TRBV4-1,-,TRBJ2-4,CASSQAPSPTPNIQYF,TGCGCCAGCAGCCAAGCACCTAGTCCAACCCCAAACATTCAGTACTTC
TRBV7-8,TRBD2,TRBJ2-7,CASSLAWASGPAYEQYF,TGTGCCAGCAGCTTAGCTTGGGCTAGCGGACCGGCCTACGAGCAGTACTTC
TRBV5-4,-,TRBJ2-5,CASSFLETQYF,TGTGCCAGCAGCTTTCTAGAGACCCAGTACTTC
TRBV11-2,TRBD1,TRBJ2-5,CASSFQGDREGEQYF,TGTGCCAGCAGCTTTCAAGGGGACAGGGAGGGTGAGCAGTACTTC
TRBV9,-,TRBJ2-7,CASRRGLREQYF,TGTGCCAGCAGAAGGGGATTGAGAGAGCAGTACTTC
TRBV7-2,-,TRBJ2-7,CASSLDRGEQYF,TGTGCCAGCAGCTTAGACCGCGGCGAGCAGTACTTC
TRBV7-9,TRBD2,TRBJ2-2,CASSSRSWLAGEKSGELFF,TGTGCCAGCAGCTCACGTAGTTGGCTAGCGGGAGAAAAGAGCGGGGAGCTGTTTTTT
TRBV28,TRBD1,TRBJ1-5,CASRGGQSNQPQHF,TGTGCCAGCAGGGGGGGACAGAGCAATCAGCCCCAGCATTTT
TRBV30,-,TRBJ2-5,CAWTGGETQYF,TGTGCCTGGACCGGCGGCGAGACCCAGTACTTC
TRBV14,-,TRBJ2-1,CASSPGTTRNNEQFF,TGTGCCAGCAGTCCCGGGACAACCCGGAACAATGAGCAGTTCTTC
TRBV6-1,-,TRBJ1-1,CASSQTGTTEAFF,TGTGCCAGCAGTCAAACAGGGACCACTGAAGCTTTCTTT
TRBV6-6,-,TRBJ1-5,CASRDSYNQPQHF,TGTGCCAGCAGGGACAGTTATAATCAGCCCCAGCATTTT
TRBV7-6,-,TRBJ2-2,CASSFDHRAGELFF,TGTGCCAGCAGCTTTGATCATCGGGCCGGGGAGCTGTTTTTT
TRBV12-5,TRBD2,TRBJ2-7,CASGFGTSGSYEQYF,TGTGCTAGTGGTTTCGGGACTAGCGGGAGCTACGAGCAGTACTTC
TRBV30,-,TRBJ2-1,CAWRRGSGYNEQFF,TGTGCCTGGAGAAGGGGTAGCGGTTACAATGAGCAGTTCTTC
TRBV5-1,TRBD2,TRBJ2-7,CASSLGLGGTYEQYF,TGCGCCAGCAGCTTGGGGTTGGGGGGGACCTACGAGCAGTACTTC
TRBV30,-,TRBJ1-1,CACPKSGTAAFF,TGTGCCTGCCCGAAGTCGGGGACTGCAGCTTTCTTT
TRBV5-1,-,TRBJ2-7,CASSFRVKDFSSYEQYF,TGCGCCAGCAGCTTCCGAGTCAAGGACTTCAGCTCCTACGAGCAGTACTTC
TRBV7-9,TRBD1,TRBJ2-7,CASSWTGTGRYEQYF,TGTGCCAGCAGCTGGACCGGGACAGGGCGCTACGAGCAGTACTTC
TRBV5-1,-,TRBJ2-7,CASSQLATVGGYEQYF,TGCGCCAGCAGCCAATTGGCGACTGTCGGGGGCTACGAGCAGTACTTC
TRBV2,-,TRBJ1-1,CASSEERGMNTEAFF,TGTGCCAGCAGTGAAGAGCGGGGGATGAACACTGAAGCTTTCTTT
TRBV4-1,-,TRBJ1-2,CASSQGQATGYTF,TGCGCCAGCAGCCAAGGACAGGCGACGGGCTACACCTTC
TRBV19,TRBD1,TRBJ1-5,CASSTGTGIGNQPQHF,TGTGCCAGTAGTACCGGGACAGGGATTGGCAATCAGCCCCAGCATTTT
TRBV10-3,-,TRBJ1-5,CATSTPNQPQHF,TGTGCCACGAGTACGCCCAATCAGCCCCAGCATTTT
TRBV7-2,-,TRBJ1-2,CASNLPGGYGYTF,TGTGCCAGCAATCTCCCCGGGGGTTATGGCTACACCTTC
TRBV2,TRBD1,TRBJ1-5,CASSVGDRSEHF,TGTGCCAGCAGTGTAGGGGACAGGAGTGAGCATTTT
TRBV11-2,TRBD2,TRBJ2-7,CASSLGRPGLAVEQYF,TGTGCCAGCAGCTTAGGCCGACCGGGACTAGCAGTCGAGCAGTACTTC
TRBV7-8,-,TRBJ1-2,CASSLDGGPRYGYTF,TGTGCCAGCAGCTTAGATGGGGGCCCCCGCTATGGCTACACCTTC
TRBV27,-,TRBJ1-3,CASSVGGAGNTIYF,TGTGCCAGCAGTGTAGGGGGTGCTGGAAACACCATATATTTT
TRBV28,TRBD2,TRBJ2-3,CASSSHFLLAGSTDTQYF,TGTGCCAGCAGTTCTCACTTCCTACTAGCGGGGTCCACAGATACGCAGTATTTT
TRBV5-1,-,TRBJ2-3,CASSRGASTDTQYF,TGCGCCAGCAGCCGCGGGGCTAGCACAGATACGCAGTATTTT
TRBV19,TRBD1,TRBJ2-4,CASQDGQGGDIQYF,TGTGCCAGTCAGGACGGACAGGGAGGAGACATTCAGTACTTC
TRBV13,-,TRBJ1-4,CASSLGDTTTNEKLFF,TGTGCCAGCAGCTTAGGCGATACAACAACTAATGAAAAACTGTTTTTT
TRBV11-2,TRBD2,TRBJ2-1,CASSTGLAEYNEQFF,TGTGCCAGCAGCACTGGACTAGCGGAATACAATGAGCAGTTCTTC
TRBV5-1,-,TRBJ1-1,CASSLSPSGTEAFF,TGCGCCAGCAGCTTGTCCCCATCGGGCACTGAAGCTTTCTTT